This TCR beta chain came from a study of CD8 T cells in ankylosing spondylitis. Findings and caveats of the study: Blood from ankylosing spondylitis patients appeared to carry a characteristic roughly eight-variant TCR beta motif. Existing reports had already noted some motif variants in reactive arthritis synovial fluid and blood. Matched synovial fluid from ankylosing spondylitis patients was reported to be enriched for disease-linked clones. Disease-linked clones bore a CD8+ phenotype and were relatively rare in peripheral blood.

Libraries for TCR beta were made by quantitative 5'-RACE with molecular barcodes. One entry per CDR3 protein results from TCRdb running MiXCR on the 5' RACE reads. Here the sample spans about 840,000 distinct CDR3 sequences, 12% being singletons. This clonotype was observed many times. Its antigen is undetermined. CDR1 is SQVTM and CDR2 is ANQGSEA in the germline V gene. This CDR3 has 12 amino acids. The ends were cut back, 7 bases at V and 4 bases at J, with 13 bases in the middle. The rearrangement joins TRBV29-1 to TRBJ1-2; D call uncertain. The material sequenced was blood, either unsorted or a sorted T cell fraction (not recorded which). This clonotype was obtained from a male donor with ankylosing spondylitis. The chain's CDR3 is CSAGQSFYGYTF. The CDR3 DNA reads as TGCAGCGCCGGTCAGAGTTTCTATGGCTACACCTTC. The variable domain in full, with the rest retrieved from reference TRBV29-1 and TRBJ1-2, is SAVISQKPSRDICQRGTSLTIQCQVDSQVTMMFWYRQQPGQSLTLIATANQGSEATYESGFVIDKFPISRPNLTFSTLTVSNMSPEDSSIYLCSAGQSFYGYTFGSGTRLTVV.